This TCR beta chain was documented in a study of T cells in Graves' hyperthyroidism and ophthalmopathy. Study-wide background: Sampling of peripheral blood happened at initial diagnosis, prior to any treatment.

This clonotype was observed at least ten times. Its specificity is not known. Study conclusions and caveats: Stable hyperthyroidism was told apart from ophthalmopathy by a model built on 13 V-J features.

There are 13 residues in the CDR3. The germline CDR1 and CDR2 sequences are SGHTA and FQGNSA. Trimming took off 7 bases at V and 4 bases at J, with 11 bases between the two ends. The study based diagnoses on clinical symptoms, serum thyroxine and TRAb, thyroid ultrasound and orbital computed tomography. RNA transcripts yielded amplified TCR beta CDR3 regions. TCR CDR3 underwent first-round RT-PCR with the HTBI primer set. TCRdb processed the multiplex PCR reads anew with MiXCR; each CDR3 protein has one entry. The data show approximately 34,000 distinct CDR3 sequences, 52% seen once. This TCR derives from a woman aged 40 to 55 with Graves' ophthalmopathy. The chain employs TRBV7-2 and TRBJ2-1; D not resolved. The sample consisted of blood. The CDR3 nucleotides read TGTGCCAGCAAGACGACGGTTTACAATGAGCAGTTCTTC. Protein: CASKTTVYNEQFF.